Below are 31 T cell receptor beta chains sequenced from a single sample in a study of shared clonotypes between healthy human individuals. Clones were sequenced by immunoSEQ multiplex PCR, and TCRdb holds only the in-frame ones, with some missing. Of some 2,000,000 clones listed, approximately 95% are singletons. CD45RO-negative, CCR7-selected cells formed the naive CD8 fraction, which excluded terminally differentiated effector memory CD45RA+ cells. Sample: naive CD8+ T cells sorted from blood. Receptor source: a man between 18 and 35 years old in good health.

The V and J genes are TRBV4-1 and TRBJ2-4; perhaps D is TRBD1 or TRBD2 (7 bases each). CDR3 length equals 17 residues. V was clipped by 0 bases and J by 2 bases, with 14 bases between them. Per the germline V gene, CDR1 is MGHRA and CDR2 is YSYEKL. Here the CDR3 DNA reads TGCGCCAGCAGCCAAGATCAGGGGGGGTCCCCCAAAAACATTCAGTACTTC. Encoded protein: CASSQDQGGSPKNIQYF.

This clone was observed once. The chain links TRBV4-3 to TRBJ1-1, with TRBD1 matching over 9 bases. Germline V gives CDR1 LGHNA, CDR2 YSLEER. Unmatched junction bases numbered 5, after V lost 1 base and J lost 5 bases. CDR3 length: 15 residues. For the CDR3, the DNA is TGCGCCAGCAGCCAAGTGGGGACAGGGAGGACTGAAGCTTTCTTT. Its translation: CASSQVGTGRTEAFF.

The DNA of the CDR3 is TGTGCCAGCAGTTTTTTCCCGCGGGGGATTCAAGAGACCCAGTACTTC. Its protein product is CASSFFPRGIQETQYF. The V call is TRBV7-9, the J call TRBJ2-5; 7 bases are a match to TRBD2. V was pared by 6 bases and J by 2 bases, with 12 bases of the junction left unmatched. The CDR3 spans 16 residues. CDR1 is SEHNR and CDR2 is FQNEAQ in the germline V gene (reference sequence).

The chain's CDR3 is CASSPFGIEGEPQHF. CDR3 bases: TGTGCCAGCAGTCCGTTTGGGATAGAAGGGGAACCCCAGCATTTT. V and J are TRBV6-5 and TRBJ1-5; a possible D gene is TRBD1 (5 bases). CDR1 is MNHEY, CDR2 SVGAGI, per germline. Between the trimmed V and J ends, which lost 5 bases and 10 bases, there was a span of 21 bases. This CDR3 is built from 15 residues.

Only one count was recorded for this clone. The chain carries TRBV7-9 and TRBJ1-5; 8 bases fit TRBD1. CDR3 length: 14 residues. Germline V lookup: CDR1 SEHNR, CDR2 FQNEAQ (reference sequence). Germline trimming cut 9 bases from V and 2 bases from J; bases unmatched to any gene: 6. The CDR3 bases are TGTGCCAGTGGGAAGGACAGGGGCAATCAGCCCCAGCATTTT. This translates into CASGKDRGNQPQHF.

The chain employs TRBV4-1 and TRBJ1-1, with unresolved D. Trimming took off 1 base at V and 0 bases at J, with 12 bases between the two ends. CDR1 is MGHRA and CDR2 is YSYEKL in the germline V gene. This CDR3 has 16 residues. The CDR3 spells CASSQVFLQMNTEAFF. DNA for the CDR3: TGCGCCAGCAGCCAAGTTTTCCTACAGATGAACACTGAAGCTTTCTTT.

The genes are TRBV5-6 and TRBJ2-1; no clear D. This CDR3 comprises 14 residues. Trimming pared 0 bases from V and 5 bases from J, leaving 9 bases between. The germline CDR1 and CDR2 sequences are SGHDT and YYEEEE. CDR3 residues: CASSLEILNNEQFF. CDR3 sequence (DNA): TGTGCCAGCAGCTTGGAAATCCTGAACAATGAGCAGTTCTTC. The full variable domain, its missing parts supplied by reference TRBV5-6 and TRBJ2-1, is DAGVTQSPTHLIKTRGQQVTLRCSPKSGHDTVSWYQQALGQGPQFIFQYYEEEERQRGNFPDRFSGHQFPNYSSELNVNALLLGDSALYLCASSLEILNNEQFFGPGTRLTVL.

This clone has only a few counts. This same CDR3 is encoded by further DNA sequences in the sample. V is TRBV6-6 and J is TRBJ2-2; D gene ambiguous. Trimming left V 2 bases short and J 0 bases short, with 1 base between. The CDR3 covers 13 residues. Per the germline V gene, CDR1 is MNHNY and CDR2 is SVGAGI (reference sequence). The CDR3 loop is CASSYANTGELFF. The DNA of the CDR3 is TGTGCCAGCAGTTACGCGAACACCGGGGAGCTGTTTTTT.

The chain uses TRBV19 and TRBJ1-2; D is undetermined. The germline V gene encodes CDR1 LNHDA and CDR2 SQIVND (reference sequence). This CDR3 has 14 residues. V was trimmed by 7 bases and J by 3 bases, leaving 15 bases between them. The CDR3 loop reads CASNGWQEDYGYTF. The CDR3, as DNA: TGTGCCAGTAATGGCTGGCAGGAGGACTATGGCTACACCTTC.

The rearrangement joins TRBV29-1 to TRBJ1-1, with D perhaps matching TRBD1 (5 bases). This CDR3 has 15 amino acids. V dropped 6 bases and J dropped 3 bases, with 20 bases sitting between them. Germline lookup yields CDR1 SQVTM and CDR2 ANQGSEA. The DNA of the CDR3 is TGCAGCGTCGCGGCGGGGACCACGGGGGACACTGAAGCTTTCTTT. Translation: CSVAAGTTGDTEAFF.

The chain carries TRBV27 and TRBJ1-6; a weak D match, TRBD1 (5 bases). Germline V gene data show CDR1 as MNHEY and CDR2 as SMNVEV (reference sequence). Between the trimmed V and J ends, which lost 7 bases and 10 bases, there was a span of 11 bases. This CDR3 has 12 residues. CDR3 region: CASTDHRSPLHF. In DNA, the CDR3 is TGTGCCAGCACCGACCACAGGTCACCCCTCCACTTT.

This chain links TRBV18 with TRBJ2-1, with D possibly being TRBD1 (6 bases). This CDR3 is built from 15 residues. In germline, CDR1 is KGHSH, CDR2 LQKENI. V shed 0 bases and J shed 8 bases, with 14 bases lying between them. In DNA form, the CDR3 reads TGTGCCAGCTCACCACCTGCTACAGGGACCGATGAGCAGTTCTTC. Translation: CASSPPATGTDEQFF.

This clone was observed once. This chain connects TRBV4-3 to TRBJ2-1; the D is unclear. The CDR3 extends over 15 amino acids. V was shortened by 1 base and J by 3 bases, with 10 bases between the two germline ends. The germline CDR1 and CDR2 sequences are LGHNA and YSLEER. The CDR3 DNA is TGCGCCAGCAGCCAAGCTATTAATTACTACAATGAGCAGTTCTTC. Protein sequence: CASSQAINYYNEQFF.

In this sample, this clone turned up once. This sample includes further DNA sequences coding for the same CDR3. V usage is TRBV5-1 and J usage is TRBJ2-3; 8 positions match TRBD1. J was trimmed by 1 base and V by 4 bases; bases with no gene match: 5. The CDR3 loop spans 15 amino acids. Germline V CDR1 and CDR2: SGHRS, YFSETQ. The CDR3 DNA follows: TGCGCCAGCAGCAGCGGACAGGGAGGCACAGATACGCAGTATTTT. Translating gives CASSSGQGGTDTQYF. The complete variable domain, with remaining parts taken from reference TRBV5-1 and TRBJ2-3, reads KAGVTQTPRYLIKTRGQQVTLSCSPISGHRSVSWYQQTPGQGLQFLFEYFSETQRNKGNFPGRFSGRQFSNSRSEMNVSTLELGDSALYLCASSSGQGGTDTQYFGPGTRLTVL.

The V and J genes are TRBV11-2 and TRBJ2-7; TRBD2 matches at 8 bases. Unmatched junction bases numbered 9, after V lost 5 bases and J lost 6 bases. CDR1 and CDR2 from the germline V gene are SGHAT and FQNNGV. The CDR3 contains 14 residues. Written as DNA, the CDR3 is TGTGCCAGCAGCCCCCCGGGAGGGGCGGGCGAGCAGTACTTC. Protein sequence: CASSPPGGAGEQYF.

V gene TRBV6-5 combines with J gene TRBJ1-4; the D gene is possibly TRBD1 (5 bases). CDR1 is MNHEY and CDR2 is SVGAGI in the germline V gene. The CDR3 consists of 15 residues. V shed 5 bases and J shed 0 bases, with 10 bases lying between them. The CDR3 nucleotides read TGTGCCAGCAGTGGGCAGGGTTCAACTAATGAAAAACTGTTTTTT. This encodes CASSGQGSTNEKLFF.

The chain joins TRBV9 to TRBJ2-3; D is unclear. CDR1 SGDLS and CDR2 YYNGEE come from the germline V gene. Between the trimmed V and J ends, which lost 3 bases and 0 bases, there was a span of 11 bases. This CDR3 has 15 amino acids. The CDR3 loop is CASSAQISSTDTQYF. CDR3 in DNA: TGTGCCAGCAGCGCGCAAATCTCTAGCACAGATACGCAGTATTTT.

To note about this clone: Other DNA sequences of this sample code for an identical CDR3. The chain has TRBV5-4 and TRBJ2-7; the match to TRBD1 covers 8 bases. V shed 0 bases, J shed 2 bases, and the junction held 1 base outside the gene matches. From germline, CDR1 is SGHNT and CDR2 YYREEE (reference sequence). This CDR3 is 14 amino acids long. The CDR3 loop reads CASSLAGGTYEQYF. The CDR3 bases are TGTGCCAGCAGCTTGGCAGGGGGCACCTACGAGCAGTACTTC.

The CDR3 is CASSGAPPQEQYF. CDR3 in DNA: TGTGCCAGCAGCGGTGCCCCCCCTCAAGAGCAGTACTTC. The chain recombines TRBV7-9 with TRBJ2-7; the D is unclear. Germline lookup yields CDR1 SEHNR and CDR2 FQNEAQ (reference sequence). The CDR3 runs 13 residues. The germline V and J ends were trimmed by 5 bases and 7 bases, with 15 bases remaining between them.

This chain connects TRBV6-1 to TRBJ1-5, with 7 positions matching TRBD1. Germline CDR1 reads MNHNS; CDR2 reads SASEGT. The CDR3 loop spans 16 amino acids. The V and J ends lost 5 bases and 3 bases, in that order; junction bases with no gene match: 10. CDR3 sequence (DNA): TGTGCCAGCAGTCAAGACGCACAGGGGTCCAATCAGCCCCAGCATTTT. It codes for CASSQDAQGSNQPQHF.

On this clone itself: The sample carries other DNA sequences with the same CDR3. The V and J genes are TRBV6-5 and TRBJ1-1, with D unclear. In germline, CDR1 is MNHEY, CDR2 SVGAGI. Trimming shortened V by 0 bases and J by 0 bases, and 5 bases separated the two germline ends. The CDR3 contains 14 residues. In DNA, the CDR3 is TGTGCCAGCAGTTACTCATCCTTGAACACTGAAGCTTTCTTT. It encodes CASSYSSLNTEAFF.

This CDR3 reads CASSPHGQWPYEQYF. In DNA, the CDR3 is TGTGCCAGCAGCCCCCATGGACAGTGGCCCTACGAGCAGTACTTC. The chain recombines TRBV6-5 with TRBJ2-7; TRBD1 might be the D (6 bases). The CDR3 extends over 15 amino acids. The V gene lost 6 bases and the J gene lost 2 bases, with 17 bases spanning the gap. Germline V CDR1 and CDR2: MNHEY, SVGAGI.

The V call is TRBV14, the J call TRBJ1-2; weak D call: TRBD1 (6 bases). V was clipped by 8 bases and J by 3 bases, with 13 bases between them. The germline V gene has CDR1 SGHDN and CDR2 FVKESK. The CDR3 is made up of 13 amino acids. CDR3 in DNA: TGTGCCAGCCGCAGGGAGGGGGACTATGGCTACACCTTC. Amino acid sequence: CASRREGDYGYTF.

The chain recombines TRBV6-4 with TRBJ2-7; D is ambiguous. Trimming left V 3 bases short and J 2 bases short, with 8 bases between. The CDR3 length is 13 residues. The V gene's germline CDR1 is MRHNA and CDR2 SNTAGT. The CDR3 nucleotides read TGTGCCAGCAGTGAACAAAATACCTACGAGCAGTACTTC. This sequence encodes CASSEQNTYEQYF.

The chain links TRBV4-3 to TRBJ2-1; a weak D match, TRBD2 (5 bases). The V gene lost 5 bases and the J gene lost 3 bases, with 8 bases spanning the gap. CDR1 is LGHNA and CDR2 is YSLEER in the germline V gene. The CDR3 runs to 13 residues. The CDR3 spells CASSSGFYNEQFF. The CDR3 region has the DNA TGCGCCAGCAGCTCGGGGTTCTACAATGAGCAGTTCTTC.

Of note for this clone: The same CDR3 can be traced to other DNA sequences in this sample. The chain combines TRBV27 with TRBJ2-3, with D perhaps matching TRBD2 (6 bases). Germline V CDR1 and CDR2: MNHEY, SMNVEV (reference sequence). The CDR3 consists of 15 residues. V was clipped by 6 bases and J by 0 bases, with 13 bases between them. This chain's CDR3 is CASSLFAGSTDTQYF. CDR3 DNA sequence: TGTGCCAGCAGCCTTTTCGCGGGAAGCACAGATACGCAGTATTTT.

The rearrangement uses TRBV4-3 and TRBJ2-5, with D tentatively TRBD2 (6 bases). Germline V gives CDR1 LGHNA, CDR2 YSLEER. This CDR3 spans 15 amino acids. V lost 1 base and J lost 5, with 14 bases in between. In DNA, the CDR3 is TGCGCCAGCAGCCAAGTTCCCGGGAGCGCTGAGACCCAGTACTTC. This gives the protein CASSQVPGSAETQYF.

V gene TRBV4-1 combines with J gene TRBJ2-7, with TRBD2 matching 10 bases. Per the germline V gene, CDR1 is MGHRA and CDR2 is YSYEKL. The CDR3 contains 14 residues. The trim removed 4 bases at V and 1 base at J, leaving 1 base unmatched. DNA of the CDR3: TGCGCCAGCAGCCTAGCGGGAGGATCCTACGAGCAGTACTTC. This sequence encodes CASSLAGGSYEQYF.

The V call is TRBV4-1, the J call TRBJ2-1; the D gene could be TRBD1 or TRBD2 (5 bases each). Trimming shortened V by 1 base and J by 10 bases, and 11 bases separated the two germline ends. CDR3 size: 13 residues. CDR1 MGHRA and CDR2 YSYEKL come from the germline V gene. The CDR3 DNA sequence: TGCGCCAGCAGCCAAGGGGGGTATCTGGAGCAGTTCTTC. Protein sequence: CASSQGGYLEQFF.

The chain's CDR3 is CASSEARTGEGETQYF. The CDR3 DNA follows: TGTGCCAGCAGTGAAGCCCGGACAGGGGAAGGAGAGACCCAGTACTTC. This chain uses TRBV2 with TRBJ2-5, with 9 bases fitting TRBD1. The CDR3 covers 16 residues. The germline CDR1 and CDR2 sequences are SNHLY and FYNNEI. Germline trimming cut 0 bases from V and 4 bases from J; bases unmatched to any gene: 6. The full variable domain, completed using reference TRBV2 and TRBJ2-5, is EPEVTQTPSHQVTQMGQEVILRCVPISNHLYFYWYRQILGQKVEFLVSFYNNEISEKSEIFDDQFSVERPDGSNFTLKIRSTKLEDSAMYFCASSEARTGEGETQYFGPGTRLLVL.

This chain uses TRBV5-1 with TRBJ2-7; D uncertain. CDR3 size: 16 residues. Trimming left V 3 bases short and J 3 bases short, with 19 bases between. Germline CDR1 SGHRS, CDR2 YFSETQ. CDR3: CASSSGFSDQNYEQYF. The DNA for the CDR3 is TGCGCCAGCAGCTCTGGGTTCTCCGACCAGAACTACGAGCAGTACTTC.